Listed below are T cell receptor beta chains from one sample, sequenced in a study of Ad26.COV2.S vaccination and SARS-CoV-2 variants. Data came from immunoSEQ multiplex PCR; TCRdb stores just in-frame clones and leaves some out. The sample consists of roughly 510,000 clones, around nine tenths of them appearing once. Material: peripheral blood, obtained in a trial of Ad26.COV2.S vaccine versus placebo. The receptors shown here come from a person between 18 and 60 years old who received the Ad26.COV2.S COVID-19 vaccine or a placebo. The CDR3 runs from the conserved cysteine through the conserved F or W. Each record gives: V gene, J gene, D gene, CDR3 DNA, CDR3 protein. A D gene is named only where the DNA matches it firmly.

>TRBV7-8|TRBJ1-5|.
TGTGCCAGCAGCAATCTACCGGCCCTGCCCCAGCATTTT
CASSNLPALPQHF
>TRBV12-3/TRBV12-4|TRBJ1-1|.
TGTGCCAGCAGTTTACGAGCGAACACTGAAGCTTTCTTT
CASSLRANTEAFF
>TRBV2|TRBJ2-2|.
TGTGCCAGCGTCCCACTCACTAGCACCGGGGAGCTGTTTTTT
CASVPLTSTGELFF
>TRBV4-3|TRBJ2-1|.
TGCGCCAGCAGCCAAGATAGAGCGACGGGAGACGAGCAGTTCTTC
CASSQDRATGDEQFF
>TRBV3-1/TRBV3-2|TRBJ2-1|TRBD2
TGTGCCAGCAGCCTTAGCGGGGGCCTTAACAATGAGCAGTTCTTC
CASSLSGGLNNEQFF
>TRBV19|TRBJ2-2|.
TGTGCCAGTAGTATAGAGCCGGAGCTGTTTTTT
CASSIEPELFF
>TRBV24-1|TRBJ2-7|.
TGTGCCACCAGTGATCCAAACACGGGGAAGAACGAGCAGTACTTC
CATSDPNTGKNEQYF
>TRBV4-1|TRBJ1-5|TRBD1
TGCGCCAGCAGCCAAGATGAGGGACAGGGGAGTCAGCCCCAGCATTTT
CASSQDEGQGSQPQHF
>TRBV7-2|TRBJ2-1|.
TGTGCCAGCAGCTTAGCGACTCGTGAGCAGTTCTTC
CASSLATREQFF
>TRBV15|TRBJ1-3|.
TGTGCCACCAGCAGAGACTACGGGACAACGACTGGAAACACCATATATTTT
CATSRDYGTTTGNTIYF
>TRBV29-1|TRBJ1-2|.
TGCAGCGTCGAAAAGGGGGGATCGGGCTATGGCTACACCTTC
CSVEKGGSGYGYTF
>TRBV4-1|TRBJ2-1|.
TGCGCCAGCAGCCTAGGGGGAGGGAGCGGTGAGCAGTTCTTC
CASSLGGGSGEQFF
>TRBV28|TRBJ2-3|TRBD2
TGTGCCAGCAACAGCCCTAGCGGGAGGGCCGTCGTAGATACGCAGTATTTT
CASNSPSGRAVVDTQYF
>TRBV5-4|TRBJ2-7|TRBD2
TGTGCCAGCAGCGGCTCCGGGACTAGCCGAGCCTACGAGCAGTACTTC
CASSGSGTSRAYEQYF
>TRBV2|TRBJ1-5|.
TGTGCCAGCAGTACAGGGATTGGGAGCAATCAGCCCCAGCATTTT
CASSTGIGSNQPQHF
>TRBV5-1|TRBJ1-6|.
TGCGCCAGCAGCTTTCCCGGGGCGACCCTCCACTTT
CASSFPGATLHF
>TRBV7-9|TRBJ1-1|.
TGTGCCAGCAGCTTAGCGTGGGTTGATGAAGCTTTCTTT
CASSLAWVDEAFF
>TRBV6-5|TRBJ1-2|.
TGTGCCAGCAGTTACAGGGCAGCTTATGGCTACACCTTC
CASSYRAAYGYTF
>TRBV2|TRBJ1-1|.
TGTGCCAGCAGTGAAGAGATCACGAACACTGAAGCTTTCTTT
CASSEEITNTEAFF
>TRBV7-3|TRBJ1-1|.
TGTGCCAGCAGCCAACAATCTAGAACTGAAGCTTTCTTT
CASSQQSRTEAFF
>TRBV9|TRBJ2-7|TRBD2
TGTGCCAGCAGCTCGGGGACTAGCGGGATTCACGAGCAGTACTTC
CASSSGTSGIHEQYF
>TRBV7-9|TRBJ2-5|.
TGTGCCAGCAGCTTAGTTGAGGGAAAAGAGACCCAGTACTTC
CASSLVEGKETQYF
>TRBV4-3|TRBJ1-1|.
TGCGCCAGCGGTCAGGGGTACACTGAAGCTTTCTTT
CASGQGYTEAFF